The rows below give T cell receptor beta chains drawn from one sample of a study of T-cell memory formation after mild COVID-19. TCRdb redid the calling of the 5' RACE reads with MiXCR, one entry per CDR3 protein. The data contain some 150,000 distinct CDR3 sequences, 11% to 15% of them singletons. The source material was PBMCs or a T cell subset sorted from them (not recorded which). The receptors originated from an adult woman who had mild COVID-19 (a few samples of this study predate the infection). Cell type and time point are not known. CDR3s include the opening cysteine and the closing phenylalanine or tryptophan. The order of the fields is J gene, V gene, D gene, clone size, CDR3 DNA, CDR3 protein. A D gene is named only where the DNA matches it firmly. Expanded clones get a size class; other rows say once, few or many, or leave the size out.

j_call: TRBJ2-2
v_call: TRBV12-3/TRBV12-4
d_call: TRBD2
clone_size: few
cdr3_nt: TGTGCCAGCAGTTCGGAGCGGGAGGGCCTCCTGAGGCACACCGGGGAGCTGTTTTTT
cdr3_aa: CASSSEREGLLRHTGELFF

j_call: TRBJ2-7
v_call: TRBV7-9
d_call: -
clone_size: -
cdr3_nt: TGTGCCAGCAGCTCTACAGGGCTCGAGCAGTACTTC
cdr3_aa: CASSSTGLEQYF

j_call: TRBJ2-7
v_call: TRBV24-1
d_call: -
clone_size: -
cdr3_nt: TGTGCCACCAGACCCGGGACGGGCTACGAGCAGTACTTC
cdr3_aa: CATRPGTGYEQYF

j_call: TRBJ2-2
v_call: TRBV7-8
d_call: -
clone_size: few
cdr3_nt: TGTGCCAGCAGCCGCAGTATACACACCGGGGAGCTGTTTTTT
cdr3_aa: CASSRSIHTGELFF

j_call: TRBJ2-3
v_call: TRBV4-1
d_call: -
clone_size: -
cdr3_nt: TGCGCCAGCAGCCATCCGGGGTCAGATACGCAGTATTTT
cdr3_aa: CASSHPGSDTQYF

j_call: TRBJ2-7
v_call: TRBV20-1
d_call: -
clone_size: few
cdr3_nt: TGCAGTGCTAAAACGGGGGGCAGCTACGAGCAGTACTTC
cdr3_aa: CSAKTGGSYEQYF

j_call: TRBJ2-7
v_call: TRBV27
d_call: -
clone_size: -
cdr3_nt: TGTGCCAGCAGTCACCAGGCGGAGTACGAGCAGTACTTC
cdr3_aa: CASSHQAEYEQYF

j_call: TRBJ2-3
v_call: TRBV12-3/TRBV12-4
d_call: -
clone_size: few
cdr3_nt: TGTGCCAGTGGGGTAACAGATACGCAGTATTTT
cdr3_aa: CASGVTDTQYF

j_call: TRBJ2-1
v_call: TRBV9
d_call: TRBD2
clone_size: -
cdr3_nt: TGTGCCAGCAGCTTAAACTCGGGACTAGCAGGGAATGAGCAGTTCTTC
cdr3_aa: CASSLNSGLAGNEQFF

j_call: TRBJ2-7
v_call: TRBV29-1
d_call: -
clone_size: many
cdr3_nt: TGCAGCGTAGCCGGGACCGATCTCGGCTACGAGCAGTACTTC
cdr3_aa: CSVAGTDLGYEQYF

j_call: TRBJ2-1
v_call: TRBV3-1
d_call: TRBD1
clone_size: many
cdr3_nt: TGTGCCAGCAGCCAAGACCGAACGAGAAACCGGGGACAGGGGAGCGACAATGAGCAGTTCTTC
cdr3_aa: CASSQDRTRNRGQGSDNEQFF

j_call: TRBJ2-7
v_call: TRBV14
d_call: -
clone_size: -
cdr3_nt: TGTGCCAGCAGGCGATCGGGAGACGGTCTCTACGAGCAGTACTTC
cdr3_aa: CASRRSGDGLYEQYF

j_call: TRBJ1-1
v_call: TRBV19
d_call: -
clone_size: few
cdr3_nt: TGTGCCAGTAGATGGTCCGGATCCCCGAGGGAAGCTTTCTTT
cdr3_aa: CASRWSGSPREAFF

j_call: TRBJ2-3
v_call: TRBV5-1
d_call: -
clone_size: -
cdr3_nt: TGCGCCAGCAGCTTTGGTCAGCCAGCCACACCGGATACGCAGTATTTT
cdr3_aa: CASSFGQPATPDTQYF

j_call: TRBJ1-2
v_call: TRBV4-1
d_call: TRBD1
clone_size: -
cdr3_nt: TGCGCCAGCAGCCCGAAGACAGGGTGGAATAGCTATGGCTACACCTTC
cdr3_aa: CASSPKTGWNSYGYTF

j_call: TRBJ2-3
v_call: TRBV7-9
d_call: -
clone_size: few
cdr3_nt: TGTGCCAGCAGCTTGGGGGACGGTAGGGAAGATACGCAGTATTTT
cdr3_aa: CASSLGDGREDTQYF

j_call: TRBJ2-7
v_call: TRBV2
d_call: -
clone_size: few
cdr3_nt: TGTGCCAGCAGTGAATATCGGGTGGATTACGAGCAGTACTTC
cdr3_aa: CASSEYRVDYEQYF

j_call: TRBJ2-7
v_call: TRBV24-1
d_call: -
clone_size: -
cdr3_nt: TGTGCCGCCGGGACAAGTACCTACGAGCAGTACTTC
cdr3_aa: CAAGTSTYEQYF

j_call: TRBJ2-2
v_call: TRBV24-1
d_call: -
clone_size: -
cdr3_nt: TGTGCCACCAGTGATTGGAGGAGGGCCAACTCCGGGGAGCTGTTTTTT
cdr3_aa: CATSDWRRANSGELFF

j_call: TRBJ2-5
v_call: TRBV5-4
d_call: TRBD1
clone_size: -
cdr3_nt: TGTGCCAGCAGCTTGGATGGGACAGGCGGCGAGACCCAGTACTTC
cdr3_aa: CASSLDGTGGETQYF

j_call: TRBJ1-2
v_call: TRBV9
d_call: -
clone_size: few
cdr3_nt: TGTGCCAGCAGCGTAGTAGCAGGAGGCTATGGCTACACCTTC
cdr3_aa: CASSVVAGGYGYTF

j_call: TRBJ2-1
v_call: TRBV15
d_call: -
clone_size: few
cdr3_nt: TGTGCCACCAGGGTTACCTCCTACAATGAGCAGTTCTTC
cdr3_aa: CATRVTSYNEQFF

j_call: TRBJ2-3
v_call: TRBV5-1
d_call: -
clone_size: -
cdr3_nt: TGCGCCAGCAGCGGGGGCTATTTACTTGGCACAGATACGCAGTATTTT
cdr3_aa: CASSGGYLLGTDTQYF

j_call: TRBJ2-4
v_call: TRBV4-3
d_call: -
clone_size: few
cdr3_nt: TGCGCCAGCAGCCAAGATCACAGTGGCTGGGAGAACATTCAGTACTTC
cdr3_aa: CASSQDHSGWENIQYF

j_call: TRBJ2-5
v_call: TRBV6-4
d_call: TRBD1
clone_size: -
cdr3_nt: TGTGCCAGCAGCCCTGGGGGACAGGGTCAAGAGACCCAGTACTTC
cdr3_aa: CASSPGGQGQETQYF

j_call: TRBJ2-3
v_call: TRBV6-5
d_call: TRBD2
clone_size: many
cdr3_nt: TGTGCCAGCAGTTACAGGCGGGAGCCCGTGGATACGCAGTATTTT
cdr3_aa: CASSYRREPVDTQYF

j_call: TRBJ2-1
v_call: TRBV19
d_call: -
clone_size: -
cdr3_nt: TGTGCCAGTAGTATTATGGGCAGGGCCGATGAGCAGTTCTTC
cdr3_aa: CASSIMGRADEQFF

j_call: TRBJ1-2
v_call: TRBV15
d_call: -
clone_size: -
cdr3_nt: TGTGCCACCAGCAGAGTCCCAGGGGATTATGGCTACACCTTC
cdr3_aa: CATSRVPGDYGYTF

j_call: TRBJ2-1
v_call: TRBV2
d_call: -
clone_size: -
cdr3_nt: TGTGCCGTCCGGGGGGCCAAACCCAGCTCCTACAATGAGCAGTTCTTC
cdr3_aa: CAVRGAKPSSYNEQFF

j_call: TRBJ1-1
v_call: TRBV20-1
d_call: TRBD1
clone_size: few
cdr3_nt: TGCAGTGCTAGGGGGACAGGGCTTGGCACTGAAGCTTTCTTT
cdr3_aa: CSARGTGLGTEAFF

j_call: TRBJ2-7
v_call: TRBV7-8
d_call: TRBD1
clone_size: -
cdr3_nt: TGTGCCAGCAGCCCGATTTCAGAACAGGGGGCAACCTACGAGCAGTACTTC
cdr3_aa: CASSPISEQGATYEQYF

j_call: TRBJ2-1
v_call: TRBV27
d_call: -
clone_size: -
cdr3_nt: TGTGCCAGCAGTTTAATAGGGGGGCCCTACAATGAGCAGTTCTTC
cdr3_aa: CASSLIGGPYNEQFF

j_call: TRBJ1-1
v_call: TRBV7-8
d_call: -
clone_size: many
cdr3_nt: TGTGCCAGCAGCTCGATGACAGGCCGCTACCTCATGAACACTGAAGCTTTCTTT
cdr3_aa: CASSSMTGRYLMNTEAFF

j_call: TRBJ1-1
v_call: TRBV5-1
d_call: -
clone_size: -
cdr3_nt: TGCGCCAGCAGCTTTACCGGGGCGGACACTGAAGCTTTCTTT
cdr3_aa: CASSFTGADTEAFF

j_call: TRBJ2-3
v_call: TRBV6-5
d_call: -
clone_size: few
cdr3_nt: TGTGCCAGCAGCCTTCCGGGGGATTATACGCAGTATTTT
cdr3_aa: CASSLPGDYTQYF

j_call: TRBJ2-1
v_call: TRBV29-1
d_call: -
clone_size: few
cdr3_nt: TGCAGCGTTGAATTATCTGCCGGCTACAATGAGCAGTTCTTC
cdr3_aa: CSVELSAGYNEQFF

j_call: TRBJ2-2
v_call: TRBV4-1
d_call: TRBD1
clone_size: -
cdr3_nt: TGCGCCAGCAGCCAAGGGACAGGACAGGGAGGCACCGGGGAGCTGTTTTTT
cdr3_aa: CASSQGTGQGGTGELFF

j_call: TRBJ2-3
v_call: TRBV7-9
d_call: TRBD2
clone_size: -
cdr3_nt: TGTGCCAGCAGCTCACCGGGAGGGGATACGCAGTATTTT
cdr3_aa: CASSSPGGDTQYF

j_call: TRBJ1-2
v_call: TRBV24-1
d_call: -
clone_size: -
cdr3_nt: TGTGCCACCAGTGATTATGGTATCGGCTATGGCTACACCTTC
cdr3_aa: CATSDYGIGYGYTF

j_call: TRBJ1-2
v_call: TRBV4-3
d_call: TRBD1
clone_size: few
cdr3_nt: TGCGCCAGCAGCCAAGATCACCCACAGGGGGGATATGGCTACACCTTC
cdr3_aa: CASSQDHPQGGYGYTF

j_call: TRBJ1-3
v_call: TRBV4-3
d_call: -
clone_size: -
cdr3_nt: TGCGCCAGCAGCCAAGGGACCGGGGCCGCCTCTGGAAACACCATATATTTT
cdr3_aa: CASSQGTGAASGNTIYF

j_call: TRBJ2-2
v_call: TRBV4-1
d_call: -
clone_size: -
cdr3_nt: TGCGCCAGCAGCCAAGTGGGGGAGCTGTTTTTT
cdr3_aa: CASSQVGELFF

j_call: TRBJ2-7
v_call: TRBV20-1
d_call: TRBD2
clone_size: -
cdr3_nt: TGCAGTGCTAAAGGGACTAGCGGGGACCACGAGCAGTACTTC
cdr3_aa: CSAKGTSGDHEQYF

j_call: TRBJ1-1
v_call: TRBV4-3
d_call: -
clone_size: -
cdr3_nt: TGCGCCAGCAGCCGGGAACGGTTGAACACTGAAGCTTTCTTT
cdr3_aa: CASSRERLNTEAFF

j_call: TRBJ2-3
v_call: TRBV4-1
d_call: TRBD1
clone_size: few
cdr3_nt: TGCGCCAGCAGCCAAACCGACAGGGCCAGAACGCAGTATTTT
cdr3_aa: CASSQTDRARTQYF

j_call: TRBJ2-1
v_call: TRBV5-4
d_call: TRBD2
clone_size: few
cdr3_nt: TGTGCCAGCAGCTTGAAGGGACTAGCGGGGGGGCCGGATTGGGATGAGCAGTTCTTC
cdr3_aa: CASSLKGLAGGPDWDEQFF

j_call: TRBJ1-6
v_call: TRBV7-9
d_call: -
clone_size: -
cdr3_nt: TGTGCCAGCAGCTCTCGCGCACCCCTCCACTTT
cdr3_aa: CASSSRAPLHF

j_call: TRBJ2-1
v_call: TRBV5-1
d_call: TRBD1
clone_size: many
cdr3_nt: TGCGCCAGCAGCTTGGACAGGGGCTATTACAATGAGCAGTTCTTC
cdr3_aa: CASSLDRGYYNEQFF

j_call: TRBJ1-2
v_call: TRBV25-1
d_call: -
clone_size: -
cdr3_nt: TGTGCCAGCAGTCTCGGAGGGCAGGGCGGTGGCTACACCTTC
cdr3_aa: CASSLGGQGGGYTF

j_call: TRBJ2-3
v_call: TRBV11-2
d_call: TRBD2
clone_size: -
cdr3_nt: TGTGCCAGCAGCTTAGAGGGCGGGAGGGAGGAAGATACGCAGTATTTT
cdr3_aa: CASSLEGGREEDTQYF

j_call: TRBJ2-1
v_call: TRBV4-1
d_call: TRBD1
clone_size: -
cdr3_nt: TGCGCCAGCAGCCAAGATACAGGGGGCGATGAGCAGTTCTTC
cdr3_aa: CASSQDTGGDEQFF